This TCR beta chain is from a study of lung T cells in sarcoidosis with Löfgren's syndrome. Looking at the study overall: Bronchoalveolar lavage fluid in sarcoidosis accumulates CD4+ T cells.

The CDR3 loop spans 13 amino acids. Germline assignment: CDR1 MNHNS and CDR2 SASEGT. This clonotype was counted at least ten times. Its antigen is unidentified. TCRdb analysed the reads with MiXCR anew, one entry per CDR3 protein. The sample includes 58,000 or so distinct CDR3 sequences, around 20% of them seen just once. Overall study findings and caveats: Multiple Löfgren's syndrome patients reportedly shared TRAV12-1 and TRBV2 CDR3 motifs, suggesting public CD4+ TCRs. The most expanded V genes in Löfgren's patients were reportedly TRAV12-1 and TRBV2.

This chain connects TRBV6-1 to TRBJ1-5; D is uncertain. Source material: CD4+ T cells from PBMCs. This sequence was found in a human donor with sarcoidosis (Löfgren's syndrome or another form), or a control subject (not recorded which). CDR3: CAARRREDQPQHF. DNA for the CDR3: TGTGCGGCGAGGAGGAGGGAGGATCAGCCCCAGCATTTT.